These 11 T cell receptor beta chains were all obtained from the same sample, sequenced in a study of control samples from healthy donors and cancer patients. Method: immunoSEQ multiplex PCR; TCRdb's copy keeps in-frame clones and lacks some. The sample lists around 110,000 clones; around 89% were seen once. Sequenced input: blood. Receptors originate from a woman in her 70s in good health.

This clone has only one observation. This chain joins TRBV27 and TRBJ1-1; a weak D match, TRBD1 (6 bases). CDR1 and CDR2 from the germline V gene are MNHEY and SMNVEV (reference sequence). V was clipped by 0 bases and J by 5 bases, with 16 bases between them. This CDR3 is 16 amino acids long. Here the CDR3 reads CASSLSMGAQGTEAFF. For the CDR3, the DNA is TGTGCCAGCAGTTTATCGATGGGGGCCCAGGGTACTGAAGCTTTCTTT.

The rearrangement links TRBV10-2 to TRBJ1-5; D is ambiguous. Germline V gene data show CDR1 as WSHSY and CDR2 as SAAADI. The CDR3 contains 15 residues. V was trimmed by 5 bases and J by 2 bases, leaving 13 bases between them. The chain's CDR3 is CASSLSSAGNQPQHF. The CDR3 DNA is TGCGCCAGCAGTCTGTCATCGGCTGGCAATCAGCCCCAGCATTTT.

The rearrangement uses TRBV5-1 and TRBJ1-4; 9 bases fit TRBD1. CDR1 SGHRS and CDR2 YFSETQ come from the germline V gene. J lost 9 bases, V lost 5 bases, and 11 bases had no gene match. The CDR3 has 15 residues. The DNA for the CDR3 is TGCGCCAGCAGGGCTAAACCGGGACAGGGACAAAAACTGTTTTTT. This sequence encodes CASRAKPGQGQKLFF.

The rearrangement uses TRBV6-5 and TRBJ2-5; D possibly matches TRBD1 or TRBD2 (6 bases each). Per germline, CDR1 MNHEY and CDR2 SVGAGI. V was clipped by 8 bases and J by 4 bases, with 14 bases between them. The CDR3 totals 13 residues. The CDR3 sequence: CASAWGAGETQYF. CDR3 nucleotides: TGTGCCAGCGCTTGGGGGGCGGGAGAGACCCAGTACTTC.

The chain joins TRBV27 to TRBJ2-5; D remains ambiguous. The CDR3 extends over 12 amino acids. Looked up from germline, CDR1 is MNHEY and CDR2 is SMNVEV (reference sequence). V was trimmed by 2 bases and J by 5 bases, leaving 6 bases between them. CDR3 sequence: CASSLRRETQYF. The DNA for the CDR3 is TGTGCCAGCAGTTTAAGGCGGGAGACCCAGTACTTC.

The rearrangement links TRBV27 to TRBJ1-1, with a tentative D call TRBD1 (5 bases). Germline CDR1 reads MNHEY; CDR2 reads SMNVEV (reference sequence). This CDR3 has 16 residues. Deletions cut 4 bases from V and 0 bases from J, with 15 bases between. The CDR3 protein is CASSWATGQMNTEAFF. CDR3 DNA sequence: TGTGCCAGCAGTTGGGCCACGGGGCAAATGAACACTGAAGCTTTCTTT.

The chain has TRBV24-1 and TRBJ1-5, with D maybe TRBD1 (6 bases). The germline V and J ends were trimmed by 0 bases and 3 bases, with 23 bases remaining between them. The length of the CDR3 is 20 residues. Germline-derived CDR1 and CDR2 are KGHDR and SFDVKD. CDR3 sequence reads: CATSDLLGQGHHFLNQPQHF. In nucleotides, the CDR3 is TGTGCCACCAGTGATTTGCTTGGGCAGGGACACCATTTCCTCAATCAGCCCCAGCATTTT.

This chain links TRBV7-3 with TRBJ2-2, with 9 bases matching TRBD1. The germline V gene has CDR1 SGHTA and CDR2 FQGTGA. The CDR3 length is 15 residues. V lost 1 base to trimming and J lost 6 bases; unmatched junction nucleotides: 3. CDR3: CASSLIQGAAGELFF. The CDR3 nucleotides read TGTGCCAGCAGCTTAATACAGGGGGCGGCCGGGGAGCTGTTTTTT.

This rearrangement joins TRBV4-1 to TRBJ2-7, with TRBD2 identical over 10 bases. The CDR3 sequence is 15 residues long. V was clipped by 3 bases and J by 4 bases; unmatched bases: 6. Germline V gene lookup returns CDR1 MGHRA and CDR2 YSYEKL. This chain's CDR3 is CASSQRSGGSYEQYF. For the CDR3, the DNA is TGCGCCAGCAGCCAGCGTAGCGGGGGGTCTTACGAGCAGTACTTC.

CDR3 residues: CASSPSLGGETQYF. The CDR3 DNA is TGTGCCAGCAGTCCGTCGTTGGGGGGAGAGACCCAGTACTTC. V usage is TRBV6-5 and J usage is TRBJ2-5, with a tentative D call TRBD2 (6 bases). In germline, CDR1 is MNHEY, CDR2 SVGAGI. This CDR3 has 14 residues. V lost 5 bases, J lost 4 bases, and 14 bases lay in between.

This clone was counted a single time. Other nucleotide sequences in the sample specify the same CDR3. The chain employs TRBV7-8 and TRBJ1-5, with a weak D call TRBD1 (5 bases). V lost 1 base to trimming and J lost 2 bases, with 12 bases between them. CDR1 is SGHVS and CDR2 is FQNEAQ in the germline V gene. CDR3 size: 16 residues. The CDR3 is CASSLDDSEGNQPQHF. The CDR3 DNA follows: TGTGCCAGCAGCTTAGACGACAGCGAGGGCAATCAGCCCCAGCATTTT.